These 15 T cell receptor beta chains were all obtained from the same sample, sequenced in a study of vaccination and CD4 T cells after COVID-19. For these receptors, no antigen is known. Noted time point: late sampling 161 to 241 days after vaccination in three convalescent patients. As to treatment: approximately 9-day PBMC culture with coronavirus spike peptide pools or control peptides (ViraFEST assay). Sequence data for DNA of cultured CD4+ T cells were generated by the Oncomine TCR Beta short-read assay. In TCRdb, the PCR reads were re-called with MiXCR into one record per CDR3 protein. The sample gives about 18,000 distinct CDR3 sequences, around half of which show up once; over 10% is in the top ten. The sample consisted of CD4+ T cells from blood, cultured in vitro, taken about 7 months after SARS-CoV-2 vaccination. The receptors were gathered from a human donor who had recovered from COVID-19.

This clonotype has a handful of counts. This chain uses TRBV6-5 with TRBJ2-1, with D possibly being TRBD2 (6 bases). CDR1 is MNHEY, CDR2 SVGAGI, per germline. Deletions cut 4 bases from V and 6 bases from J, with 16 bases between. This CDR3 has 15 residues. CDR3 sequence (DNA): TGTGCCAGCAGTTTAGTGCAAGGTAGCGGCAATGAGCAGTTCTTC. Translated: CASSLVQGSGNEQFF.

The V gene is TRBV20-1, the J gene TRBJ1-5, with 7 bases matching TRBD1. The CDR3 loop spans 14 amino acids. In germline, CDR1 is DFQATT, CDR2 SNEGSKA (reference sequence). J was trimmed by 4 bases and V by 5 bases; bases with no gene match: 8. CDR3 nucleotides: TGCAGTGCTCGACAGGGACCGGCGAATCAGCCCCAGCATTTT. Translated, it gives CSARQGPANQPQHF.

This clonotype was found a few times. The chain employs TRBV7-9 and TRBJ1-2; D not resolved. This CDR3 region has 12 residues. V was pared by 3 bases and J by 3 bases, with 5 bases between. Germline-derived CDR1 and CDR2 are SEHNR and FQNEAQ (reference sequence). The CDR3 coding sequence is TGTGCCAGCAGCTTTTATGACTATGGCTACACCTTC. This sequence encodes CASSFYDYGYTF.

This sequence joins TRBV20-1 and TRBJ1-6; D remains unclear. CDR1 is DFQATT and CDR2 is SNEGSKA in the germline V gene (reference sequence). V was clipped by 5 bases and J by 7 bases, with 9 bases between them. The CDR3 spans 12 residues. The chain's CDR3 is CSAAYMNSPLHF. DNA of the CDR3: TGCAGTGCTGCATACATGAATTCACCCCTCCACTTT.

This rearrangement joins TRBV7-9 to TRBJ2-2, with 9 nucleotides matching TRBD1. Trimming removed 4 bases from V and 1 base from J; junction bases left unmatched: 16. CDR3 length equals 20 residues. The germline V gene has CDR1 SEHNR and CDR2 FQNEAQ (reference sequence). The CDR3 loop reads CASSYGRDRVMVRNTGELFF. CDR3 bases: TGTGCCAGCAGCTACGGCCGGGACAGGGTAATGGTCCGGAACACCGGGGAGCTGTTTTTT. The full variable domain, rest sourced from reference TRBV7-9 and TRBJ2-2, is DTGVSQNPRHKITKRGQNVTFRCDPISEHNRLYWYRQTLGQGPEFLTYFQNEAQLEKSRLLSDRFSAERPKGSFSTLEIQRTEQGDSAMYLCASSYGRDRVMVRNTGELFFGEGSRLTVL.

This clonotype was seen a handful of times. This chain joins TRBV28 and TRBJ1-1; D unresolved. Germline-derived CDR1 and CDR2 are MDHEN and SYDVKM. This CDR3 is 14 amino acids long. V dropped 6 bases and J dropped 5 bases, with 16 bases sitting between them. The CDR3 nucleotides are TGTGCCAGCAGCCCTTTAGCCTACCGGACTGAAGCTTTCTTT. Translated: CASSPLAYRTEAFF.

The rearrangement links TRBV6-2 or TRBV6-3 to TRBJ2-3; D gene uncertain. V was trimmed by 6 bases and J by 6 bases, leaving 10 bases between them. CDR1 and CDR2 (germline): MNHEY, SVGEGT. CDR3 length: 12 residues. CDR3 protein: CASRASGDTQYF. The CDR3 coding sequence is TGTGCCAGCAGGGCCTCCGGGGATACGCAGTATTTT.

This clonotype was counted between two and nine times. The rearrangement joins TRBV20-1 to TRBJ2-3, with TRBD2 matching 7 bases. CDR1 is DFQATT and CDR2 is SNEGSKA in the germline V gene (reference sequence). Germline trimming cut 5 bases from V and 2 bases from J; bases unmatched to any gene: 10. The CDR3 has 15 residues. The CDR3 bases are TGCAGTGCTCACCCTGTAGCGGGCCTCACAGATACGCAGTATTTT. This encodes CSAHPVAGLTDTQYF.

This chain connects TRBV7-9 to TRBJ2-5, with D possibly being TRBD1 or TRBD2 (6 bases each). This CDR3 has 13 amino acids. V was shortened by 5 bases and J by 5 bases, with 12 bases between the two germline ends. Germline loops: CDR1 SEHNR, CDR2 FQNEAQ (reference sequence). The chain's CDR3 is CASSNPGAETQYF. The CDR3 DNA sequence: TGTGCCAGCAGCAATCCGGGGGCCGAGACCCAGTACTTC.

The J gene is TRBJ2-5, the V gene TRBV5-1, with a tentative D call TRBD2 (5 bases). Per the germline V gene, CDR1 is SGHRS and CDR2 is YFSETQ. The CDR3 consists of 14 residues. V lost 4 bases to trimming and J lost 1 base, with 11 bases between them. CDR3 nucleotides: TGCGCCAGCAGCGGCAGAGGGTTCCAAGAGACCCAGTACTTC. It translates to CASSGRGFQETQYF.

The V call is TRBV20-1, the J call TRBJ2-5; 7 bases are shared with TRBD1. The V gene's germline CDR1 is DFQATT and CDR2 SNEGSKA (reference sequence). The CDR3 runs to 14 residues. Germline trimming cut 6 bases from V and 1 base from J; bases unmatched to any gene: 8. The DNA for the CDR3 is TGCAGTGCCACTCCGGGACAGATCCAAGAGACCCAGTACTTC. As protein: CSATPGQIQETQYF.

The genes are TRBV7-2 and TRBJ2-5, with 9 bases matching TRBD2. Trimming took 7 bases from V and 2 from J; bases not matched to a gene: 14. Per the germline V gene, CDR1 is SGHTA and CDR2 is FQGNSA. The length of the CDR3 is 17 residues. CDR3 nucleotides: TGTGCCAGCAACCCAGGGGGGGGGCGGGAGGGACAAGAGACCCAGTACTTC. This sequence encodes CASNPGGGREGQETQYF.

There are a few counts of this clonotype. The chain links TRBV20-1 to TRBJ1-1; D is uncertain. The V end was cut by 1 base, the J end by 1 base, with 1 base between. The CDR3 spans 11 residues. Germline CDR1 reads DFQATT; CDR2 reads SNEGSKA (reference sequence). The CDR3 DNA sequence: TGCAGTGCTAGAGGGAACACTGAAGCTTTCTTT. Amino acids: CSARGNTEAFF.

J is TRBJ2-5 and V is TRBV28; 7 bases match TRBD1. Germline V CDR1 and CDR2: MDHEN, SYDVKM. V shed 5 bases, J shed 2 bases, and the junction held 8 bases outside the gene matches. The CDR3 is 15 residues long. CDR3 residues: CASSTGTAGQETQYF. CDR3 sequence (DNA): TGTGCCAGCAGTACCGGGACAGCAGGGCAAGAGACCCAGTACTTC.

This clonotype counts as medium-sized. The chain carries TRBV20-1 and TRBJ2-1; D remains unclear. From germline, CDR1 is DFQATT and CDR2 SNEGSKA (reference sequence). CDR3 length: 13 amino acids. Trimming removed 2 bases at V and 8 bases at J, with 13 bases between. The CDR3: CSARRIQGDEQFF. The CDR3 DNA reads as TGCAGTGCTAGAAGGATACAAGGCGATGAGCAGTTCTTC.